This T cell receptor beta chain was recorded in a study of early T cells in non-severe SARS-CoV-2 infection. Looking at the study overall: The authors sequenced bulk RNA from unsorted whole blood, leaving chains unpaired. Broader study findings: CD4 and private specificities were missed by VDJdb matching, which favored anti-spike CD8 responses.

Attachment of unique molecular identifiers to individual cDNA molecules was performed. MiXCR was run by TCRdb on the 5' RACE reads, yielding one entry per CDR3 protein. Of around 89,000 distinct CDR3 sequences detected, about 14% appear once; the ten largest clones hold under 0.75%. This CDR3 has 15 amino acids. Germline CDR1 and CDR2: SGHTA and FQGNSA. Trimming took 7 bases from V and 5 from J; bases not matched to a gene: 12. This clonotype was seen only a few times. What it recognizes is unknown. The receptor was isolated from an adult who was a healthcare worker with PCR-confirmed SARS-CoV-2 infection or an uninfected control (not recorded which). The sequenced material came from whole blood. This chain uses TRBV7-2 with TRBJ2-5; 8 bases line up with TRBD2. In nucleotides, the CDR3 is TGTGCCAGCACCCTACATAGCGGGGTCCTCGAGACCCAGTACTTC. Residues: CASTLHSGVLETQYF.